This entry concerns a single TCR beta chain. No antigen is known for it. Per-nucleotide qualities are absent, and no much larger clonotype sits a single base away. The CDR3 regions of human TCRbeta chains were analyzed by immunosequencing. As for the authors' bioinformatics: TCRs in the repertoires were matched against a reference library of SARS-CoV-2-specific TCRs that had been generated with the MIRA antigen-specificity platform. Breadth was defined as the fraction of unique TCRs that were SARS-CoV-2-associated. Depth was defined as the fraction of total T cells that were SARS-CoV-2-associated. Each spike-specific TCR was assigned to its reactive spike region and to a CD4 or CD8 class using the MIRA data. Log10-transformed breadth and depth values were compared by one-way ANOVA with Sidak's multiple comparisons tests. TCRdb limited this immuneACCESS table to in-frame rearrangements with V and J called. A share of clones is missing; checked studies link under half to unresolved V genes, and the rest is unexplained. V, J and clone size are taken as reported in that table, and D and trimming were inferred from the DNA itself. The sample data list around 180,000 clones, and around 93% of these were observed just once. Of the sample, 7% to 9.5% is held by the ten largest clones.

Read against the paper, the sample's time point label means: baseline before first vaccination. Samples from vaccinated people were obtained from the UK trials COV001 and COV002, which included a single-blind randomized controlled phase 2/3 trial of AZD1222 (ChAdOx1 nCoV-19) in healthy adults. For TCRbeta chain sequencing, PBMC samples from trial participants were taken at day 0 and at day 28 after the second dose. CDR1 and CDR2 are drawn from the germline V gene: LGHNT, FRNRAP. Trimming takes 5 bases from V and 7 bases from J, and the germline ends sit 15 bases apart. From its cysteine to its phenylalanine, the CDR3 spans 13 amino acids. Solely the CDR3 DNA is kept, with 39 bases framed from the first base. This sample stems from a study of T cell responses to AZD1222 COVID-19 vaccine (dated by TCRdb to the early 2020s). Study-level background: Because spike-specific TCR depth and breadth did not differ between the two schedules, AZD1222 recipients who got a second dose at roughly 4 weeks were pooled with those who got a second dose at roughly 12 weeks. Trial participants were enrolled by age into subgroups of 18-55, 56-69 and 70-plus years, and around 150, 28 and 57 TCR-sequenced participants, respectively, were included in these subgroups. A total of over 230 trial participants underwent TCR sequencing, of whom 200 to 220 received two doses of AZD1222 and some 26 received two doses of the MenACWY control vaccine. General findings and caveats noted by the study authors: The 56-69-year group was small, and its depth increase did not reach significance, likely because of low power. The vaccine-associated CD4 TCRs covered the entire spike protein, and the dominant responses fell in regions 160-218 and 743-854. Most participants were white British and females outnumbered males, and the authors suggested that clonal diversity may have been underestimated. Because no day 14 peak-response samples were available, repertoires were characterized only after the peak T cell response. Conclusions about previously exposed vaccinees are limited because only five to seven AZD1222 recipients were SARS-CoV-2 seropositive at baseline. Spike-specific TCR breadth and depth rose significantly after two AZD1222 doses compared with day 0 and with MenACWY recipients. Reportedly, almost half of the unique spike-specific TCRs recognized epitopes lying outside the regions that are mutated in the B.1.351 and B.1.1.7 variants.

This sequence originates from an adult in good health. This sequence uses TRBV12-5 and TRBJ2-7; perhaps TRBD2 is the D gene, with 5 bases matching. The sequencing here drew on peripheral blood, taken on day 0 of AZD1222 vaccination. The nucleotide sequence is TGTGCTAGTGGTCCGAGCCCGACGGGGGAGCAGTACTTC. Its amino acids are CASGPSPTGEQYF.